Each of the 30 T cell receptor beta chains below was sequenced from the same sample in a study of T cell responses to AZD1222 COVID-19 vaccine. Sequenced by immunoSEQ multiplex PCR; TCRdb stores in-frame clones only, minus some. The sample consists of about 93,000 clones, approximately 86% of them appearing once. The material was peripheral blood, obtained on day 0 of AZD1222 vaccination. The receptors were gathered from an adult in good health.

This chain connects TRBV9 to TRBJ2-7, with 8 bases identical to TRBD2. The CDR3 consists of 14 residues. Unmatched junction bases numbered 10, after V lost 8 bases and J lost 3 bases. Germline V gene lookup returns CDR1 SGDLS and CDR2 YYNGEE. The CDR3 spells CASSSGTSSYEQYF. The CDR3 DNA follows: TGTGCCAGTAGTAGCGGGACTAGTAGCTACGAGCAGTACTTC.

The V gene is TRBV7-9, the J gene TRBJ1-5; no clear D. The germline V gene encodes CDR1 SEHNR and CDR2 FQNEAQ (reference sequence). The CDR3 consists of 13 residues. V was shortened by 3 bases and J by 6 bases, with 9 bases between the two germline ends. The CDR3 DNA is TGTGCCAGCAGCTTCGGGGATGGTCAGCCCCAGCATTTT. Translating it yields CASSFGDGQPQHF.

The chain combines TRBV5-1 with TRBJ2-4; tentative D call: TRBD2 (7 bases). V was trimmed by 4 bases and J by 8 bases, leaving 19 bases between them. In germline, CDR1 is SGHRS, CDR2 YFSETQ. The CDR3 spans 15 residues. The DNA of the CDR3 is TGCGCCAGCAGCCCCGGACGGGGGGCCATGGACATTCAGTACTTC. Translated: CASSPGRGAMDIQYF.

The rearrangement joins TRBV19 to TRBJ1-4; D is undetermined. CDR1 is LNHDA, CDR2 SQIVND, per germline (reference sequence). V lost 6 bases to trimming and J lost 2 bases, with 10 bases between them. This CDR3 comprises 14 residues. In nucleotides, the CDR3 is TGTGCCAGTAGCCACCCCTCTACTAATGAAAAACTGTTTTTT. Translation gives CASSHPSTNEKLFF.

The V gene is TRBV6-1, the J gene TRBJ1-4; D is unresolved. The CDR3 is 15 amino acids. V lost 6 bases and J lost 0, with 11 bases in between. From germline, CDR1 is MNHNS and CDR2 SASEGT. Here the CDR3 reads CASSSTVSTNEKLFF. Written as DNA, the CDR3 is TGTGCCAGCAGCTCTACAGTCTCAACTAATGAAAAACTGTTTTTT.

This rearrangement joins TRBV5-5 to TRBJ2-6; 9 nucleotides match TRBD1. V lost 4 bases to trimming and J lost 0 bases; unmatched junction nucleotides: 2. In germline, CDR1 is SGHKS, CDR2 YYEKEE (reference sequence). The CDR3 has 16 amino acids. The CDR3 loop reads CASSGTGISGANVLTF. CDR3 DNA sequence: TGTGCCAGCAGCGGGACAGGGATCTCTGGGGCCAACGTCCTGACTTTC.

The rearrangement joins TRBV15 to TRBJ2-1; 7 bases agree with TRBD2. The CDR3 is 20 amino acids. V shed 3 bases and J 0 bases; nucleotides not matched to a gene: 17. In germline, CDR1 is LNHNV, CDR2 YYDKDF (reference sequence). The CDR3 is CATSSPGGKRGSSSYNEQFF. The CDR3, as DNA: TGTGCCACCAGCAGCCCTGGAGGGAAGCGGGGTTCAAGCTCCTACAATGAGCAGTTCTTC.

V is TRBV7-2 and J is TRBJ2-3; D possibly matches TRBD1 or TRBD2 (6 bases each). The CDR3 extends over 17 amino acids. Germline CDR1 SGHTA, CDR2 FQGNSA. The V and J ends lost 1 base and 3 bases respectively, with 17 bases between them. The CDR3 protein is CASSLDWWGAGTDTQYF. CDR3 in DNA: TGTGCCAGCAGCTTAGATTGGTGGGGGGCCGGAACAGATACGCAGTATTTT.

The CDR3 nucleotides are TGTGCCAGTAGTATGGACAGGGCAAGCACAGATACGCAGTATTTT. Protein sequence: CASSMDRASTDTQYF. The V gene is TRBV19, the J gene TRBJ2-3, with 8 nucleotides matching TRBD1. Germline V gives CDR1 LNHDA, CDR2 SQIVND (reference sequence). This CDR3 is 15 amino acids long. The ends lost 3 bases at V and 0 bases at J; junction bases unmatched: 2.

J is TRBJ1-2 and V is TRBV7-9, with D uncertain. CDR1 and CDR2 (germline): SEHNR, FQNEAQ (reference sequence). The CDR3 is made up of 14 amino acids. V lost 4 bases to trimming and J lost 7 bases, with 16 bases between them. CDR3 sequence reads: CASSSTNSLGGYTF. Here the CDR3 DNA reads TGTGCCAGCAGCTCCACTAACTCACTGGGTGGCTACACCTTC.

The genes are TRBV10-3 and TRBJ1-2; 8 positions match TRBD1. The CDR3 spans 14 residues. Germline CDR1 and CDR2: ENHRY and SYGVKD. V lost 2 bases to trimming and J lost 6 bases; unmatched junction nucleotides: 5. As DNA, the CDR3 is TGTGCCATCAGTGAGCACCGGGGACAGGATGGCTACACCTTC. Translated: CAISEHRGQDGYTF.

Note on this clone: Additional DNA sequences in this sample encode the identical CDR3. The J gene is TRBJ1-1, the V gene TRBV5-1; D is uncertain. This CDR3 has 14 amino acids. Germline V gene sequence: CDR1 SGHRS, CDR2 YFSETQ. The V end was cut by 0 bases, the J end by 0 bases, with 6 bases between. The CDR3, as DNA: TGCGCCAGCAGCTTGGGCCGGGTGAACACTGAAGCTTTCTTT. This translates into CASSLGRVNTEAFF.

V and J are TRBV7-9 and TRBJ2-5; TRBD2 matches at 10 bases. With V trimmed by 5 bases and J by 2 bases, 5 bases remained unmatched. The CDR3 has 15 amino acids. Germline V gene lookup returns CDR1 SEHNR and CDR2 FQNEAQ (reference sequence). CDR3 sequence (DNA): TGTGCCAGCAGCGCGAGCGGGAGGGAACAAGAGACCCAGTACTTC. It specifies CASSASGREQETQYF.

The CDR3 DNA reads TGTGCCAGCAGCTTAGCCGGGTCTGAGACCCAGTACTTC. Translation gives CASSLAGSETQYF. The gene calls are TRBV7-2 and TRBJ2-5; no clear D gene. Germline loops: CDR1 SGHTA, CDR2 FQGNSA. V was cut by 0 bases and J by 5 bases, with 7 bases left in between. The CDR3 has 13 residues.

The J gene is TRBJ2-1, the V gene TRBV3-1 (or the pseudogene TRBV3-2), with 7 nucleotides matching TRBD1. Unmatched junction bases numbered 2, after V lost 1 base and J lost 8 bases. The CDR3 consists of 13 residues. Germline CDR1 LGHDT, CDR2 YNNKEL (reference sequence). CDR3 in amino acids: CASSQAGGYEQFF. The CDR3 bases are TGTGCCAGCAGCCAAGCAGGGGGTTATGAGCAGTTCTTC.

This rearrangement joins TRBV3-1 (or the pseudogene TRBV3-2) to TRBJ1-4, with a tentative D call TRBD1 (6 bases). Germline values: CDR1 LGHDT, CDR2 YNNKEL (reference sequence). The CDR3 covers 15 residues. Trimming took 4 bases from V and 11 from J, leaving 20 bases between them. The CDR3 sequence: CASSPRDTGFEKLFF. The CDR3 nucleotides are TGTGCCAGCAGCCCCCGGGACACCGGATTCGAGAAACTGTTTTTT.

The chain is built from TRBV2 and TRBJ2-4; a weak D match, TRBD1 (6 bases). V was clipped by 1 base and J by 6 bases, with 10 bases between them. The germline gives CDR1 SNHLY, CDR2 FYNNEI. This CDR3 has 14 amino acids. The CDR3 is CASSEVTGLNIQYF. CDR3 nucleotide sequence: TGTGCCAGCAGTGAAGTGACAGGCTTAAACATTCAGTACTTC.

The genes are TRBV6-1 and TRBJ2-7; D gene uncertain. Germline-derived CDR1 and CDR2 are MNHNS and SASEGT. The CDR3 totals 14 residues. V was trimmed by 2 bases and J by 2 bases, leaving 10 bases between them. The CDR3 protein is CASSEPARTYEQYF. The CDR3, as DNA: TGTGCCAGCAGTGAACCGGCCCGCACCTACGAGCAGTACTTC.

This chain uses TRBV24-1 with TRBJ1-2, with 8 positions matching TRBD1. This CDR3 is 12 amino acids long. Germline lookup yields CDR1 KGHDR and CDR2 SFDVKD. J lost 4 bases, V lost 9 bases, and 3 bases had no gene match. The CDR3 region is CATSGGSYGYTF. DNA of the CDR3: TGTGCCACCTCAGGGGGCAGCTATGGCTACACCTTC.

This chain connects TRBV2 to TRBJ2-2; 9 bases are shared with TRBD1. This CDR3 spans 16 amino acids. Trimming cost V 5 bases and J 6 bases; bases outside gene matches: 10. Germline V gene data show CDR1 as SNHLY and CDR2 as FYNNEI. Written as DNA, the CDR3 is TGTGCCAGCAGTCCTGGGACAGGGAAGGGCGCCGGGGAGCTGTTTTTT. Translation gives CASSPGTGKGAGELFF.

This rearrangement joins TRBV9 to TRBJ2-7; D remains unclear. Per the germline V gene, CDR1 is SGDLS and CDR2 is YYNGEE. The CDR3 is made up of 15 amino acids. Trimming took 1 base from V and 0 from J, leaving 11 bases between them. CDR3 protein: CASSVMEGPSYEQYF. In DNA, the CDR3 is TGTGCCAGCAGCGTAATGGAAGGACCCTCCTACGAGCAGTACTTC.

To note about this clone: One junction end disagrees with the germline gene, perhaps due to a read error. CDR3 coding DNA: TGTGCCAGCAGATACTCGGGACTGGGCAATCAGCCCCAGCATTTT. Its protein product is CASRYSGLGNQPQHF. The V and J genes are TRBV6-2 or TRBV6-3 and TRBJ1-5; D might be TRBD1 (5 bases). The V gene's germline CDR1 is MNHEY and CDR2 SVGEGT. The CDR3 consists of 15 residues.

The J gene is TRBJ1-1, the V gene TRBV6-4; possible D gene TRBD1, 6 bases. Trimming took off 6 bases at V and 6 bases at J, with 17 bases between the two ends. The CDR3 sequence is 14 residues long. Germline CDR1 MRHNA, CDR2 SNTAGT. CDR3 amino acids: CASSSAGGAAEAFF. CDR3 sequence (DNA): TGTGCCAGCAGCTCCGCCGGGGGGGCTGCTGAAGCTTTCTTT.

The chain has TRBV5-6 and TRBJ1-4; unclear D gene. Germline V gene sequence: CDR1 SGHDT, CDR2 YYEEEE. The CDR3 has 13 residues. The V gene lost 1 base and the J gene lost 4 bases, with 5 bases spanning the gap. The CDR3 protein is CASSLLGNEKLFF. CDR3 DNA: TGTGCCAGCAGCTTGCTCGGTAATGAAAAACTGTTTTTT.

The rearrangement uses TRBV5-5 and TRBJ1-4; 8 bases fit TRBD1. Germline loops: CDR1 SGHKS, CDR2 YYEKEE (reference sequence). Trimming cost V 4 bases and J 0 bases; bases outside gene matches: 11. This CDR3 has 18 amino acids. This chain's CDR3 is CASSQGQGDGATNEKLFF. DNA of the CDR3: TGTGCCAGCAGCCAAGGACAGGGTGATGGGGCAACTAATGAAAAACTGTTTTTT.

The chain employs TRBV12-3 or TRBV12-4 and TRBJ1-1, with D unclear. This CDR3 spans 13 amino acids. V was pared by 5 bases and J by 1 base, with 8 bases between. CDR3: CASSKEQNTEAFF. CDR3 DNA: TGTGCCAGCAGTAAGGAGCAGAACACTGAAGCTTTCTTT.

This sequence joins TRBV11-2 and TRBJ2-6, with 8 bases that match TRBD2. The CDR3 is 17 residues long. Losses at the gene ends were 5 bases for V and 2 bases for J; bases not matched to a gene: 8. Germline assignment: CDR1 SGHAT and CDR2 FQNNGV. The CDR3 DNA reads as TGTGCCAGCAGCCCCCTAGTCGGGGGGGCTGGGGCCAACGTCCTGACTTTC. Its translation is CASSPLVGGAGANVLTF.

V usage is TRBV10-3 and J usage is TRBJ2-5, with unresolved D. The CDR3 has 14 amino acids. V gave up 4 bases and J gave up 2 bases, with 11 bases separating them. Germline V gives CDR1 ENHRY, CDR2 SYGVKD. The CDR3 here is CAISGGVRQETQYF. The DNA of the CDR3 is TGTGCCATCAGTGGTGGGGTGAGACAAGAGACCCAGTACTTC.

The J gene is TRBJ2-3, the V gene TRBV5-4; D is unresolved. Trimming pared 4 bases from V and 4 bases from J, leaving 7 bases between. This CDR3 is built from 12 residues. Germline CDR1 reads SGHNT; CDR2 reads YYREEE (reference sequence). The CDR3 sequence is CASSVLSDTQYF. CDR3 bases: TGTGCCAGCAGCGTGCTTTCAGATACGCAGTATTTT.

This chain links TRBV5-1 with TRBJ2-2; no definite D call. V gave up 1 base and J gave up 6 bases, with 7 bases separating them. In germline, CDR1 is SGHRS, CDR2 YFSETQ. The CDR3 is made up of 13 amino acids. CDR3 nucleotides: TGCGCCAGCAGCTTGCCTTTCGCCGGGGAGCTGTTTTTT. This codes for CASSLPFAGELFF.